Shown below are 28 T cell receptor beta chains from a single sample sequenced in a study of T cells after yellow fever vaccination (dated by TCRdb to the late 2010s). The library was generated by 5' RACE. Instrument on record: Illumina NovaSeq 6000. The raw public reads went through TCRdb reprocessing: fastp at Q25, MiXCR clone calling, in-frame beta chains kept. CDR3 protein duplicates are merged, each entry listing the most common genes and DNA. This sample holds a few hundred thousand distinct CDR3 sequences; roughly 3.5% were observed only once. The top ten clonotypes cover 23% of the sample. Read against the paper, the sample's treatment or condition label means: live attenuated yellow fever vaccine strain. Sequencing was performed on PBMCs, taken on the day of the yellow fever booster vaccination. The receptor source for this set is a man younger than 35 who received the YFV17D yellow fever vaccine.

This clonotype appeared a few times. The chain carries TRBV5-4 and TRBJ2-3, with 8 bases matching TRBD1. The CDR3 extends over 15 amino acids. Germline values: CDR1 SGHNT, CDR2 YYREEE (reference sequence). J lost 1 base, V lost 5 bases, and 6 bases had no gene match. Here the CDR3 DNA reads TGTGCCAGCAGTACCGGACAGGGTGGCACAGATACGCAGTATTTT. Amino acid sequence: CASSTGQGGTDTQYF.

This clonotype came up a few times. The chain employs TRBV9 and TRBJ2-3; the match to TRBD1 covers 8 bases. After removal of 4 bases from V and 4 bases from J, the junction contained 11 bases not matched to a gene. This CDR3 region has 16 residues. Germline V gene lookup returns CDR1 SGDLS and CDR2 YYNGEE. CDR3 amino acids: CASSPRLGQGADTQYF. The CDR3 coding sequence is TGTGCCAGCAGCCCCCGGCTAGGACAGGGCGCAGATACGCAGTATTTT.

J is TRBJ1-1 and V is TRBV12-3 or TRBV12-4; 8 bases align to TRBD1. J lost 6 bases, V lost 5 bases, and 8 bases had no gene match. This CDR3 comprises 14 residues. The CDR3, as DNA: TGTGCCAGCAGTCCGGACAGGGTGAGCCCTGAAGCTTTCTTT. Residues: CASSPDRVSPEAFF.

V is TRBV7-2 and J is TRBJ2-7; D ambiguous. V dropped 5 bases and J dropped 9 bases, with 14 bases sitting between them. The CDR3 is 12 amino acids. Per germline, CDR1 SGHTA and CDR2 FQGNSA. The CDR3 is CASSNYLRSQYF. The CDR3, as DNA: TGTGCCAGCAGCAATTACCTACGATCGCAGTACTTC.

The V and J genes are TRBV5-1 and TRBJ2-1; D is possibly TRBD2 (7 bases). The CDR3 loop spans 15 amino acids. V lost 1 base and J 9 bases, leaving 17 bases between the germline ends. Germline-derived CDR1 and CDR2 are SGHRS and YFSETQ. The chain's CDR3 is CASSLLGLGGVEQFF. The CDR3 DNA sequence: TGCGCCAGCAGCTTGTTAGGACTAGGGGGGGTTGAGCAGTTCTTC.

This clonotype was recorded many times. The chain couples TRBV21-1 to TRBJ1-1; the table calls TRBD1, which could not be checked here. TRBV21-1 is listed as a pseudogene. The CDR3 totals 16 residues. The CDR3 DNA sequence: TGTGCCAGCAGCATGGGGACAGGGGATGGGGACACTGAAGCTTTCTTT. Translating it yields CASSMGTGDGDTEAFF.

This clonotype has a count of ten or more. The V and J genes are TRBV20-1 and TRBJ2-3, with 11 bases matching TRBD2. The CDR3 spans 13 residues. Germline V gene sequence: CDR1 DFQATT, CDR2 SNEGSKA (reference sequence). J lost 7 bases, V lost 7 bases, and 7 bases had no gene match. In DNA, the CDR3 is TGCAGTGTTCCGACTAGCGGGGCATATACGCAGTATTTT. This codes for CSVPTSGAYTQYF.

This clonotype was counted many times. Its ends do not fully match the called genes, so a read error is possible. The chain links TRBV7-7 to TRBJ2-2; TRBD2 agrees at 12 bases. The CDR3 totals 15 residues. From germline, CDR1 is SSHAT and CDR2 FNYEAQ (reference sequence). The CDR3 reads CASSWTSGATGELFF. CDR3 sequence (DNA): TGTGCTAGCAGCTGGACTAGCGGGGCCACCGGGGAGCTGTTTTTT.

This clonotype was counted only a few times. The CDR3 protein is CASQSEKSSYNEQFF. CDR3 DNA sequence: TGCGCCAGCCAGTCGGAGAAGAGCTCCTACAATGAGCAGTTCTTC. The V and J genes are TRBV5-1 and TRBJ2-1; no clear D. The ends were cut back, 7 bases at V and 0 bases at J, with 14 bases in the middle. The length of the CDR3 is 15 residues. Germline CDR1 is SGHRS and CDR2 is YFSETQ.

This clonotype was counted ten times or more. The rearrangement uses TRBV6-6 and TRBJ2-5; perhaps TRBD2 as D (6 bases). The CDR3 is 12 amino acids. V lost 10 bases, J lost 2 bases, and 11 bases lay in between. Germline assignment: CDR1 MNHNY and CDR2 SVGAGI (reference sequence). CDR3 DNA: TGTGCCATCGGACGGGGGCAAGAGACCCAGTACTTC. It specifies CAIGRGQETQYF.

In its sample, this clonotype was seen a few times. The CDR3, as DNA: TGTGCCAGCAGCCAATCGGGGAACTATGGCTACACCTTC. It codes for CASSQSGNYGYTF. The genes are TRBV4-2 and TRBJ1-2; unclear D gene. The V gene lost 2 bases and the J gene lost 2 bases, with 6 bases spanning the gap. Per the germline V gene, CDR1 is LGHNA and CDR2 is YNFKEQ. The CDR3 contains 13 residues.

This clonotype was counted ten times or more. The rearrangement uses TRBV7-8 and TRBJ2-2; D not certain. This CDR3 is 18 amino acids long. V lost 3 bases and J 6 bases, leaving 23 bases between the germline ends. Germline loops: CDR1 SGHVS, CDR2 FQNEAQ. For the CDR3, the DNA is TGTGCCAGCAGCTTGCCCAAGCTGCCTAGGTCGGGTGCCGGGGAGCTGTTTTTT. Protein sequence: CASSLPKLPRSGAGELFF.

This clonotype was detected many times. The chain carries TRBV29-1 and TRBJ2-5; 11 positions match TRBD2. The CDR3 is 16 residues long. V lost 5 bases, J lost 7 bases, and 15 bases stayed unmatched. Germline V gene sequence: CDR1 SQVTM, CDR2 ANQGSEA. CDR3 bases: TGCAGCGTTAATCTAGCGGGGGGCGCTTATAAGGGGACCCAGTACTTC. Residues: CSVNLAGGAYKGTQYF. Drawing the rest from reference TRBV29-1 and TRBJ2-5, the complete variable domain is SAVISQKPSRDICQRGTSLTIQCQVDSQVTMMFWYRQQPGQSLTLIATANQGSEATYESGFVIDKFPISRPNLTFSTLTVSNMSPEDSSIYLCSVNLAGGAYKGTQYFGPGTRLLVL.

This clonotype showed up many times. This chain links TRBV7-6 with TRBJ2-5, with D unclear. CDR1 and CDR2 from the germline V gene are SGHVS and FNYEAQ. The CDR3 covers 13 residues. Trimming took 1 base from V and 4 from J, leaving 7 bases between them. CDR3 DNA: TGTGCCAGCAGCTTAGAGGTCGTAGAGACCCAGTACTTC. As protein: CASSLEVVETQYF.

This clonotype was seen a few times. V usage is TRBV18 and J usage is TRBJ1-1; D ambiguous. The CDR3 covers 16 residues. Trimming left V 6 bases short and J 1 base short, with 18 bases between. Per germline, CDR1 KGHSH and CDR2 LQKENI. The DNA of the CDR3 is TGTGCCAGCTCCCCAGTTGAGAACACTAGGAACACTGAAGCTTTCTTT. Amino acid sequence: CASSPVENTRNTEAFF. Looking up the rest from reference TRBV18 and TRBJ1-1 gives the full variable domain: NAGVMQNPRHLVRRRGQEARLRCSPMKGHSHVYWYRQLPEEGLKFMVYLQKENIIDESGMPKERFSAEFPKEGPSILRIQQVVRGDSAAYFCASSPVENTRNTEAFFGQGTRLTVV.

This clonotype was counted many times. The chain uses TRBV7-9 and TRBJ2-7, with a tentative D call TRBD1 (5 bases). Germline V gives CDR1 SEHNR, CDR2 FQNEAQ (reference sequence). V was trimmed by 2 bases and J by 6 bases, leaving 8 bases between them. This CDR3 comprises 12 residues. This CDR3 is CASSLSRVEQYF. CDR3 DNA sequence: TGTGCCAGCAGCTTAAGCAGGGTCGAGCAGTACTTC.

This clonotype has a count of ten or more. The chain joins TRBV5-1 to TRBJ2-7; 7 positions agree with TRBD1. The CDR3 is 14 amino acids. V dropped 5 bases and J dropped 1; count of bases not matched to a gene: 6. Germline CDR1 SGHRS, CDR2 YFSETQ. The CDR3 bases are TGCGCCAGCAGAACCGGGACAGAGTCCTACGAGCAGTACGTC. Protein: CASRTGTESYEQYV.

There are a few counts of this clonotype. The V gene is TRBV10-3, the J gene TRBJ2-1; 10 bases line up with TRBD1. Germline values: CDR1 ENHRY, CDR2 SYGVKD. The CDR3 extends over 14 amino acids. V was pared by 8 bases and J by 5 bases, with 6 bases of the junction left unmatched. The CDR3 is CAIWDRGFDNEQFF. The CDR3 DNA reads TGTGCCATCTGGGACAGGGGATTCGACAATGAGCAGTTCTTC.

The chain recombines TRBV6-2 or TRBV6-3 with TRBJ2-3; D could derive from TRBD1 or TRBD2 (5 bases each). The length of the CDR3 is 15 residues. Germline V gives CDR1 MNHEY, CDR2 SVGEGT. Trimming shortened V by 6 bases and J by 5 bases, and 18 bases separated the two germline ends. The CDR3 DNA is TGTGCCAGCAGAATGGGACGCAGCCGCCAAGATACGCAGTATTTT. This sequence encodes CASRMGRSRQDTQYF.

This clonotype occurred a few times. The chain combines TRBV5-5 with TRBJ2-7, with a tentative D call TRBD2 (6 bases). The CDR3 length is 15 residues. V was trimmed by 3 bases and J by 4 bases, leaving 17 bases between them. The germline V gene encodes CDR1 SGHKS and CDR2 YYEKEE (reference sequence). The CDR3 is CASSWGWRGDYEQYF. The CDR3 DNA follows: TGTGCCAGCAGCTGGGGGTGGAGGGGAGATTACGAGCAGTACTTC.

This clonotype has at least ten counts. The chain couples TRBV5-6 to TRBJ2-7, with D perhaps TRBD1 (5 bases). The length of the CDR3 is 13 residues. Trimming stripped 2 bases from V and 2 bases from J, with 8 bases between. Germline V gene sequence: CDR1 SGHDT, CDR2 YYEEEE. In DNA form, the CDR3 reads TGTGCCAGCAGCTTACAGGTTACCTACGAGCAGTACTTC. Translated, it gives CASSLQVTYEQYF.

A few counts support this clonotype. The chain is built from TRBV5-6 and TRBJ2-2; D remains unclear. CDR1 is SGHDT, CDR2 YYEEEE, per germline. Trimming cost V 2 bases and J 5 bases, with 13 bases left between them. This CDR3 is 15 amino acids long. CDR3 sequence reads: CASSLGSRWTGELFF. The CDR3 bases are TGTGCCAGCAGCTTAGGCAGCCGCTGGACCGGGGAGCTGTTTTTT.

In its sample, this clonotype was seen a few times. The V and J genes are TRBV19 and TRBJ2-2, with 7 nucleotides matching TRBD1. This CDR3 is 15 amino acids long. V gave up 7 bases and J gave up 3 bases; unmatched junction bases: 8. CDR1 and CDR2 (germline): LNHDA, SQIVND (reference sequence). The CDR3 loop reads CASIRNRGYTGELFF. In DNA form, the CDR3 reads TGTGCCAGTATCCGAAACAGGGGCTACACCGGGGAGCTGTTTTTT.

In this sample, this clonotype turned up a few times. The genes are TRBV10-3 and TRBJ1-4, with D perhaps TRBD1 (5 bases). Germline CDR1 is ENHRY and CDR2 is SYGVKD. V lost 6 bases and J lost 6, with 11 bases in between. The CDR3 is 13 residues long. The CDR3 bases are TGTGCCATCAGCCGGGACTTGGATGAAAAACTGTTTTTT. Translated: CAISRDLDEKLFF.

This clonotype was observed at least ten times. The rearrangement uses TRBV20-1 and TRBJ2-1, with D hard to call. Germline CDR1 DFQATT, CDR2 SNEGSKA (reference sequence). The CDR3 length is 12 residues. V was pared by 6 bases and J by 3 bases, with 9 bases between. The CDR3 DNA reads TGCAGTGCGGAAGGGAACTACAATGAGCAGTTCTTC. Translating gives CSAEGNYNEQFF.

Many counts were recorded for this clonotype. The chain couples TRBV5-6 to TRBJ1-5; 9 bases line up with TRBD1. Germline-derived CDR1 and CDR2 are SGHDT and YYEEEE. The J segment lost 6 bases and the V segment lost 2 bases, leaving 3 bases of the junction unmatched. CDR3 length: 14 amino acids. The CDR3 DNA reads TGTGCCAGCAGCTTAGGACAGGGGTTTCAGCCCCAGCATTTT. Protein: CASSLGQGFQPQHF.

CDR3 bases: TGTGCCAGCAGCTTATTGAGGGGAACCTTCAATGAGCAGTTCTTC. Its translation is CASSLLRGTFNEQFF. The J gene is TRBJ2-1, the V gene TRBV7-9; D is perhaps TRBD1 or TRBD2 (5 bases each). CDR1 and CDR2 (germline): SEHNR, FQNEAQ (reference sequence). The CDR3 loop spans 15 amino acids. Trimming removed 2 bases from V and 6 bases from J, with 14 bases in between.

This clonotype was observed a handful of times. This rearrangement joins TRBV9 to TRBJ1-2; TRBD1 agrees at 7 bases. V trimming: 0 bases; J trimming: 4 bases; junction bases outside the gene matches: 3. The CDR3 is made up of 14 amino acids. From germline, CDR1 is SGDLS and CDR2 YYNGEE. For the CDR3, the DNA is TGTGCCAGCAGCGTAGTTGGGGACAGCTATGGCTACACCTTC. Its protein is CASSVVGDSYGYTF.